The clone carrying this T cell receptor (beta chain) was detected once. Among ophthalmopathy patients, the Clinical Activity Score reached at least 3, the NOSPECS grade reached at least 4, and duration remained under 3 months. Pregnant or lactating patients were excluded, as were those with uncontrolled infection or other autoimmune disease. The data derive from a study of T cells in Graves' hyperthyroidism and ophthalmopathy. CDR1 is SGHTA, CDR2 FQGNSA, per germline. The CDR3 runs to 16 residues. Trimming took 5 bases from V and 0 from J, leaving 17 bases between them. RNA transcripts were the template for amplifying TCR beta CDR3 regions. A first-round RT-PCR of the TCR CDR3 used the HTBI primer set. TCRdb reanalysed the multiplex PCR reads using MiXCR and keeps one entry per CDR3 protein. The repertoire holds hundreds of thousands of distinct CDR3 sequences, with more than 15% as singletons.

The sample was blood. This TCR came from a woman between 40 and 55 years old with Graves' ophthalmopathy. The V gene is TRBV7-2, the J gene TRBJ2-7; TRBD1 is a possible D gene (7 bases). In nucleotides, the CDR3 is TGTGCCAGCAGCACCGTCAGGGGGGATAGCTCCTACGAGCAGTACTTC. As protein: CASSTVRGDSSYEQYF.